This passage covers 14 T cell receptor beta chains from one sample sequenced in a study of radiotherapy plus CTLA-4 blockade in lung cancer. Profiling relied on immunoSEQ multiplex PCR, and the TCRdb table lists in-frame clones only, not all of them. The sample yields tens of thousands of clones, roughly 77% seen once. The sequences come from peripheral blood, collected from a patient treated with radiotherapy plus ipilimumab. Every receptor here comes from a human donor with non-small cell lung cancer who had a complete response to radiotherapy plus ipilimumab.

This clone showed up just once. The chain has TRBV29-1 and TRBJ2-2; 7 nucleotides match TRBD2. The ends lost 7 bases at V and 6 bases at J; junction bases unmatched: 5. Germline V gene lookup returns CDR1 SQVTM and CDR2 ANQGSEA. The CDR3 spans 12 residues. The CDR3 DNA reads TGCAGCGGGGGGGGACTCCCCGGGGAGCTGTTTTTT. It encodes CSGGGLPGELFF.

The gene calls are TRBV4-1 and TRBJ1-5; possible D gene TRBD1, 5 bases. The CDR3 has 14 amino acids. The germline V gene has CDR1 MGHRA and CDR2 YSYEKL. V was pared by 0 bases and J by 7 bases, with 10 bases between. The CDR3 bases are TGCGCCAGCAGCCAAGATGACAGTCGGCAGCCCCAGCATTTT. This sequence encodes CASSQDDSRQPQHF.

The genes are TRBV7-2 and TRBJ2-1; possibly TRBD2 for D (6 bases). CDR1 is SGHTA, CDR2 FQGNSA, per germline. V lost 4 bases and J lost 10, with 14 bases in between. The CDR3 extends over 13 amino acids. In nucleotides, the CDR3 is TGTGCCAGCAGCTCCCATCAGGGAGGCGAGCAGTTCTTC. It specifies CASSSHQGGEQFF.

The chain carries TRBV27 and TRBJ1-4, with 7 bases identical to TRBD1. Per the germline V gene, CDR1 is MNHEY and CDR2 is SMNVEV (reference sequence). This CDR3 spans 16 amino acids. V dropped 5 bases and J dropped 3; count of bases not matched to a gene: 9. The chain's CDR3 is CASSTNPDRANEKLFF. The CDR3 DNA is TGTGCCAGCAGTACGAACCCCGACAGGGCTAATGAAAAACTGTTTTTT.

The chain employs TRBV7-8 and TRBJ2-7; weak D call: TRBD1 (6 bases). CDR3 size: 13 residues. V shed 4 bases and J shed 3 bases, with 10 bases lying between them. In germline, CDR1 is SGHVS, CDR2 FQNEAQ. DNA of the CDR3: TGTGCCAGCAGCTCGGACAGAAACTACGAGCAGTACTTC. Translation gives CASSSDRNYEQYF. The full variable domain, its missing parts supplied by reference TRBV7-8 and TRBJ2-7, is GAGVSQSPRYKVAKRGQDVALRCDPISGHVSLFWYQQALGQGPEFLTYFQNEAQLDKSGLPSDRFFAERPEGSVSTLKIQRTQQEDSAVYLCASSSDRNYEQYFGPGTRLTVT.

The rearrangement uses TRBV19 and TRBJ1-1, with 8 bases fitting TRBD1. The V gene end was trimmed by 7 bases and the J gene end by 6 bases; junction bases not matched to a gene: 19. Germline V gene sequence: CDR1 LNHDA, CDR2 SQIVND (reference sequence). This CDR3 is built from 17 residues. CDR3 region: CASTIEGTGSLRAEAFF. CDR3 bases: TGTGCCAGTACCATAGAAGGGACAGGCTCGCTTCGGGCTGAAGCTTTCTTT. The variable domain in full, with the rest retrieved from reference TRBV19 and TRBJ1-1, is DGGITQSPKYLFRKEGQNVTLSCEQNLNHDAMYWYRQDPGQGLRLIYYSQIVNDFQKGDIAEGYSVSREKKESFPLTVTSAQKNPTAFYLCASTIEGTGSLRAEAFFGQGTRLTVV.

The chain couples TRBV28 to TRBJ1-4; 10 bases map to TRBD1. Germline trimming cut 8 bases from V and 8 bases from J; bases unmatched to any gene: 11. This CDR3 region has 15 residues. The germline V gene has CDR1 MDHEN and CDR2 SYDVKM. CDR3 DNA sequence: TGTGCCAGCTCCCAGTGGGACAGGGGAAGGGAAAAACTGTTTTTT. This gives the protein CASSQWDRGREKLFF.

The chain uses TRBV27 and TRBJ1-3; D is unclear. From germline, CDR1 is MNHEY and CDR2 SMNVEV (reference sequence). The germline V and J ends were trimmed by 6 bases and 0 bases, with 9 bases remaining between them. CDR3 size: 14 residues. The CDR3 nucleotides are TGTGCCAGCAGCCTTCGGAGCTCTGGAAACACCATATATTTT. Its protein product is CASSLRSSGNTIYF.

The rearrangement uses TRBV5-4 and TRBJ2-1; 10 bases are a match to TRBD2. The V gene's germline CDR1 is SGHNT and CDR2 YYREEE (reference sequence). The CDR3 is 15 amino acids. After removal of 5 bases from V and 6 bases from J, the junction contained 8 bases not matched to a gene. CDR3 in amino acids: CASRPSSGSGNEQFF. The CDR3 DNA is TGTGCCAGCAGACCTTCTAGCGGGAGCGGCAATGAGCAGTTCTTC.

The chain uses TRBV9 and TRBJ1-6; the D gene is possibly TRBD1 (5 bases). This CDR3 comprises 16 residues. Germline V gives CDR1 SGDLS, CDR2 YYNGEE. The ends were cut back, 4 bases at V and 3 bases at J, with 14 bases in the middle. CDR3 sequence (DNA): TGTGCCAGCAGCCCGGGGACTCAGTACTATAATTCACCCCTCCACTTT. The encoded protein is CASSPGTQYYNSPLHF.

The rearrangement uses TRBV9 and TRBJ2-1; possibly TRBD2 for D (5 bases). The V end was cut by 0 bases, the J end by 4 bases, with 11 bases between. Germline V gives CDR1 SGDLS, CDR2 YYNGEE. This CDR3 comprises 15 residues. The chain's CDR3 is CASSVAAEQYNEQFF. The CDR3 DNA sequence: TGTGCCAGCAGCGTAGCAGCGGAGCAGTACAATGAGCAGTTCTTC.

The V call is TRBV7-2, the J call TRBJ2-1; 7 positions agree with TRBD2. In germline, CDR1 is SGHTA, CDR2 FQGNSA. The CDR3 is 16 amino acids. Unmatched junction bases numbered 12, after V lost 4 bases and J lost 6 bases. The CDR3 loop reads CASSSEGRDYINEQFF. The CDR3 bases are TGTGCCAGCAGCTCGGAGGGGAGGGACTACATCAATGAGCAGTTCTTC. Complete variable domain (other parts from reference TRBV7-2 and TRBJ2-1): GAGVSQSPSNKVTEKGKDVELRCDPISGHTALYWYRQSLGQGLEFLIYFQGNSAPDKSGLPSDRFSAERTGGSVSTLTIQRTQQEDSAVYLCASSSEGRDYINEQFFGPGTRLTVL.

The V and J genes are TRBV10-1 and TRBJ2-7; D possibly corresponds to TRBD2 (5 bases). V was cut by 4 bases and J by 7 bases, with 14 bases left in between. The CDR3 length is 13 residues. Germline CDR1 WNHNN, CDR2 SYGVQD (reference sequence). CDR3 region: CASSGGGPGEQYF. CDR3 nucleotides: TGCGCCAGCAGTGGCGGAGGTCCGGGGGAGCAGTACTTC.

The V and J genes are TRBV7-2 and TRBJ2-1; the D gene is possibly TRBD1 (5 bases). Trimming stripped 5 bases from V and 6 bases from J, with 11 bases between. There are 13 residues in the CDR3. Germline CDR1 SGHTA, CDR2 FQGNSA. CDR3 DNA sequence: TGTGCCAGCAGCCAAAGACAGCTCAATGAGCAGTTCTTC. This codes for CASSQRQLNEQFF.